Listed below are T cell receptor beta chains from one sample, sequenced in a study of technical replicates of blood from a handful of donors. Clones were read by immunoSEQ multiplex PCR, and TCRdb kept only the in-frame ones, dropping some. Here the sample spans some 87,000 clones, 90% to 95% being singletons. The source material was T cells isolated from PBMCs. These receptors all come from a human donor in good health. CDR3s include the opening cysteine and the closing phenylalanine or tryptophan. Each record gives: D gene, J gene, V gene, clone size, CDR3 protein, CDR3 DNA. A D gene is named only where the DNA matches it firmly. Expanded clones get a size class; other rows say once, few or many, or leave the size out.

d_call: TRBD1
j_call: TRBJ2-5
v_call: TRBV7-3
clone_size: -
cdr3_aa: CASSSTGTGETQYF
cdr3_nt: TGTGCCAGCAGCTCGACAGGGACGGGGGAGACCCAGTACTTC

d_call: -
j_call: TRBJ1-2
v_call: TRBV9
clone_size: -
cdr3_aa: CASSESYERGYTF
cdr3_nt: TGTGCCAGCAGCGAATCCTATGAACGTGGCTACACCTTC

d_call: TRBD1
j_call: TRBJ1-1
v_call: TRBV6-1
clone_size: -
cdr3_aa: CASKQGGYTEAFF
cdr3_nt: TGTGCCAGCAAACAAGGGGGCTACACTGAAGCTTTCTTT

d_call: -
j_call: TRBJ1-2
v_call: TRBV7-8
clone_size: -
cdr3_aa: CASSLVPNRNHNF
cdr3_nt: TGTGCCAGCAGCTTAGTACCTAACAGGAATCACAACTTC

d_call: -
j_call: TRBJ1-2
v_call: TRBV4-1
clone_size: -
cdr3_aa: CASSQDTQGLLGYTF
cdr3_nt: TGCGCCAGCAGCCAAGATACCCAGGGTTTATTGGGCTACACCTTC

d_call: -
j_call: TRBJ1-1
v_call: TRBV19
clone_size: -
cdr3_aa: CATSTGLTEAFF
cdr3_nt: TGTGCCACCAGCACTGGACTCACTGAAGCTTTCTTT

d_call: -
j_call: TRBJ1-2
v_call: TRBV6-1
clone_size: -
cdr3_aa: CATLRGGEGYTF
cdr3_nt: TGTGCCACTCTTAGGGGGGGGGAGGGCTACACCTTC

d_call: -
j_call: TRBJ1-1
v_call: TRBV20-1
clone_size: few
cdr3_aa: CSAGQNTEAFF
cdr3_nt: TGCAGTGCGGGACAGAACACTGAAGCTTTCTTT

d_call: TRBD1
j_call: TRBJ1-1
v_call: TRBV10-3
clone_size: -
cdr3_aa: CAISRDRGQNTEAFF
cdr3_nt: TGTGCCATCAGTCGGGACAGGGGACAGAACACTGAAGCTTTCTTT

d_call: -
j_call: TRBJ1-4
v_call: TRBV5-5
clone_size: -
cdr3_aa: CASSLSSGEKLFF
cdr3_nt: TGTGCCAGCAGCTTAAGCTCGGGTGAAAAACTGTTTTTT

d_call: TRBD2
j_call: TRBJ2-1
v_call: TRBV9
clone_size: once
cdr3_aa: CASSGTSGSYNEQFF
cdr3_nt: TGTGCCAGCAGCGGGACTAGCGGCTCCTACAATGAGCAGTTCTTC

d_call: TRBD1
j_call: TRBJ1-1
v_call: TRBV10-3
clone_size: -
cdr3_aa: CAIIGDRRNTEAFF
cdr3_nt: TGTGCCATAATAGGGGACAGGAGAAACACTGAAGCTTTCTTT

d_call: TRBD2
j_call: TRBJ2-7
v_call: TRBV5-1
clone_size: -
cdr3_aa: CASSPGLAGILEQYF
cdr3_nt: TGCGCCAGCAGTCCGGGACTAGCGGGAATCCTCGAGCAGTACTTC

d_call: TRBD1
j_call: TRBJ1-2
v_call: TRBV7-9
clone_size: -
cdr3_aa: CASSSGTGGDVGYTF
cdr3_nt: TGTGCCAGCAGCTCAGGGACAGGGGGGGATGTTGGCTACACCTTC

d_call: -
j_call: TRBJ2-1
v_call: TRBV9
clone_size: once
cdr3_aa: CASSVAISGAYNEQFF
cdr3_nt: TGTGCCAGCAGCGTAGCTATAAGCGGCGCCTACAATGAGCAGTTCTTC

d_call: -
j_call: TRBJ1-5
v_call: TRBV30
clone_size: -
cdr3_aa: CAWSAGGVYQPQHF
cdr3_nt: TGTGCCTGGAGTGCCGGGGGTGTATATCAGCCCCAGCATTTT

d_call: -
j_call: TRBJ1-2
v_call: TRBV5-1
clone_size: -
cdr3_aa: CASRGTLEVDTF
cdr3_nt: TGCGCCAGCAGAGGGACATTAGAAGTCGACACCTTC

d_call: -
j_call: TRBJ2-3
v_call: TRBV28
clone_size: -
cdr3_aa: CASSLVGLASSADTQYF
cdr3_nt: TGTGCCAGCAGTCTCGTAGGCCTAGCTAGTAGTGCAGATACGCAGTATTTT

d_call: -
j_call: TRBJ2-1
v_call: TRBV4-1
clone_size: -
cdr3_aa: CASSQFSSYNEQFF
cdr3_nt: TGCGCCAGCAGCCAGTTCAGCTCCTACAATGAGCAGTTCTTC

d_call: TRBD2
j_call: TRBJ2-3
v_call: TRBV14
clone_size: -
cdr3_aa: CASSQAGGSDTQYF
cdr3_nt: TGTGCCAGCAGCCAGGCGGGGGGGTCAGATACGCAGTATTTT

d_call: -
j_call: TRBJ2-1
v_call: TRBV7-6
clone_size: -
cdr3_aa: CASSWRFREFNEQFF
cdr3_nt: TGTGCCAGCAGCTGGCGATTTCGGGAGTTTAATGAGCAGTTCTTC

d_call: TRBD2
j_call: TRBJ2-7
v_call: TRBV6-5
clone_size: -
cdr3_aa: CASSYSREQAYEQYF
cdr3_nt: TGTGCCAGCAGTTACTCGCGGGAGCAGGCCTACGAGCAGTACTTC

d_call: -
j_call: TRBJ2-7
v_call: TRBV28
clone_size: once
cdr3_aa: CASNPGQSYEQYF
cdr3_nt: TGTGCCAGCAATCCCGGACAGTCCTACGAGCAGTACTTC

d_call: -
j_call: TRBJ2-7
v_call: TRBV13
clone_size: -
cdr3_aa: CASSQPWGQDPNYEQYF
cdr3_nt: TGTGCCAGCAGCCAACCCTGGGGGCAAGATCCCAACTACGAGCAGTACTTC

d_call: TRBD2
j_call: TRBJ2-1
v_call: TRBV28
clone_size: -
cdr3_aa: CASRGLAGGIYNEQFF
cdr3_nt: TGTGCCAGCAGGGGACTAGCGGGAGGGATTTACAATGAGCAGTTCTTC

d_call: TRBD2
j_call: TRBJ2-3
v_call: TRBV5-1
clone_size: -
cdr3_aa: CASSLEGRATDTQYF
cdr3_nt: TGCGCCAGCAGCTTGGAAGGGAGGGCCACAGATACGCAGTATTTT

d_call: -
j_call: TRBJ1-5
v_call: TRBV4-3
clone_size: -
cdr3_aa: CASSQEDSNQPQHF
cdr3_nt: TGCGCCAGCAGCCAGGAGGACAGCAATCAGCCCCAGCATTTT

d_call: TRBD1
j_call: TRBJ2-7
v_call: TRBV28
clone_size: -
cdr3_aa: CASSNRGGPGEQYF
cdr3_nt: TGTGCCAGCAGTAACAGGGGTGGCCCGGGCGAGCAGTACTTC

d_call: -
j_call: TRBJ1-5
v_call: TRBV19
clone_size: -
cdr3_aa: CASSIRGGNQPQHF
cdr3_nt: TGTGCCAGTAGTATCAGGGGTGGTAATCAGCCCCAGCATTTT

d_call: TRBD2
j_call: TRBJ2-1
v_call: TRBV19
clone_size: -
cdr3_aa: CASSIWGLEVPNEQFF
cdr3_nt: TGTGCCAGTAGTATCTGGGGACTAGAGGTCCCCAATGAGCAGTTCTTC

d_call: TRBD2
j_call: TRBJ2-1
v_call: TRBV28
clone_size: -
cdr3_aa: CASSLPLGLAGGNNEQFF
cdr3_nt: TGTGCCAGCAGTTTGCCTCTGGGACTAGCGGGAGGGAATAATGAGCAGTTCTTC

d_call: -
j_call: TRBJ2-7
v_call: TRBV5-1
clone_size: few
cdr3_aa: CASSLDAGFSYEQYF
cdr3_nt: TGCGCCAGCAGCTTGGATGCGGGTTTCTCCTACGAGCAGTACTTC

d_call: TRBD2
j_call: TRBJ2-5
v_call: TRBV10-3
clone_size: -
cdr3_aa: CAISGGTSGKYQETQYF
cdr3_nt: TGTGCCATCAGTGGGGGGACTAGCGGGAAGTACCAAGAGACCCAGTACTTC

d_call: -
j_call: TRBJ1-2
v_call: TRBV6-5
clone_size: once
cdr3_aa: CASGTGGQGGYTF
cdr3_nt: TGTGCCAGCGGTACCGGGGGGCAGGGCGGCTACACCTTC

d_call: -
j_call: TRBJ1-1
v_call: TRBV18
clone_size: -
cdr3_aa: CASLGGWGYMNTEAFF
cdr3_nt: TGTGCCAGCCTCGGAGGATGGGGTTACATGAACACTGAAGCTTTCTTT

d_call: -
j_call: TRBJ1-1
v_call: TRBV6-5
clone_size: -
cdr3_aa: CASSYEPLIGNTEAFF
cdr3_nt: TGTGCCAGCAGTTACGAACCTTTAATCGGGAACACTGAAGCTTTCTTT

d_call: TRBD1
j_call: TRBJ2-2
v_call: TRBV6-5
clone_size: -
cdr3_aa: CASRRQGRNTGELFF
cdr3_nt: TGTGCCAGCAGAAGACAGGGGCGTAACACCGGGGAGCTGTTTTTT

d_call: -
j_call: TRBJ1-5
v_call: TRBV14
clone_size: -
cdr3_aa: CASSQRGNQPQHF
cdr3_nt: TGTGCCAGCAGCCAACGAGGGAATCAGCCCCAGCATTTT

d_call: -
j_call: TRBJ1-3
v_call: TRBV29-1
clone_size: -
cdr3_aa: CSVGVSGNTIYF
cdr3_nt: TGCAGCGTTGGAGTCTCTGGAAACACCATATATTTT

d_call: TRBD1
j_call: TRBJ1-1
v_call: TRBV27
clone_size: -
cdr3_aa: CASSLQGVSSAFF
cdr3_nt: TGTGCCAGCAGTTTACAGGGGGTATCATCAGCTTTCTTT

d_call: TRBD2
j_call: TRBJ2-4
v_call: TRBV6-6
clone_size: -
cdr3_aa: CASTRVGRAAKNIQYF
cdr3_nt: TGTGCCAGCACTAGAGTAGGGAGGGCGGCCAAAAACATTCAGTACTTC

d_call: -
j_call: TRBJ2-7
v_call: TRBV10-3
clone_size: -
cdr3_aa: CAISESDIHSSYEQYF
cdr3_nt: TGTGCCATCAGTGAGTCCGACATACATAGCTCCTACGAGCAGTACTTC

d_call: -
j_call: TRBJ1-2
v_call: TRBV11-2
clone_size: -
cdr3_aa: CASSLGSSPGYGYTF
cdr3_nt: TGTGCCAGCAGCTTAGGTTCTTCACCGGGCTATGGCTACACCTTC

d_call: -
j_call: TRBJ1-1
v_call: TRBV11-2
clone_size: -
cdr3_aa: CASSLGQRRSEAFF
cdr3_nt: TGTGCCAGCAGCTTAGGTCAAAGGCGGAGTGAAGCTTTCTTT

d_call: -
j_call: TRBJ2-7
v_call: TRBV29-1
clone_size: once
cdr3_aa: CSVVHQDSYEQYF
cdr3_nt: TGCAGCGTTGTACACCAAGACTCCTACGAGCAGTACTTC

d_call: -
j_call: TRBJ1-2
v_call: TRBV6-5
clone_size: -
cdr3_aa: CASSQASYGYTF
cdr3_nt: TGTGCCAGCAGTCAAGCGAGCTATGGCTACACCTTC